Listed below are T cell receptor beta chains from one sample, sequenced in a study of CD8+ T cells in alopecia areata. Data came from immunoSEQ multiplex PCR; TCRdb stores just in-frame clones and leaves some out. In the table there are under 250,000 clones, 45% to 70% of which are singletons. What was sequenced was CD8+ T cells sorted from blood. Every receptor here comes from a human donor in good health. The CDR3 runs from the conserved cysteine through the conserved F or W. A D gene is named only where the DNA matches it firmly. The size entry is marked missing in some rows and otherwise reads once, few, many or a size class.

d_call: NA; v_call: TRBV29-1; clone_size: NA; j_call: TRBJ2-7; cdr3_nt: TGCAGCGTTGAACTCGAGGGCAGGCCCATCTACGAGCAGTACTTC; cdr3_aa: CSVELEGRPIYEQYF
d_call: NA; v_call: TRBV5-1; clone_size: NA; j_call: TRBJ2-4; cdr3_nt: TGCGCCAGCAGCCTCGACCTTTTTGGGGGAAACATTCAGTACTTC; cdr3_aa: CASSLDLFGGNIQYF
d_call: NA; v_call: TRBV6-5; clone_size: NA; j_call: TRBJ1-6; cdr3_nt: TGTGCCAGCAGCTACGACGGGGGGGTGGATAATTCACCCCTCCACTTT; cdr3_aa: CASSYDGGVDNSPLHF
d_call: NA; v_call: TRBV11-2; clone_size: NA; j_call: TRBJ2-3; cdr3_nt: TGTGCCAGCAGCTTGGTCTCCGGGAATACGCAGTATTTT; cdr3_aa: CASSLVSGNTQYF
d_call: TRBD1; v_call: TRBV5-6; clone_size: NA; j_call: TRBJ1-5; cdr3_nt: TGTGCCAGCAGCACCTGGACAGGGTTTGATCAGCCCCAGCATTTT; cdr3_aa: CASSTWTGFDQPQHF
d_call: TRBD1; v_call: TRBV29-1; clone_size: NA; j_call: TRBJ1-2; cdr3_nt: TGCAGCGCCGAACAGGGGGCCACTCTGTATGGCTACACCTTC; cdr3_aa: CSAEQGATLYGYTF
d_call: NA; v_call: TRBV4-2; clone_size: NA; j_call: TRBJ1-2; cdr3_nt: TGTGCCAGCAGCCGATACAACTATGGCTACACCTTC; cdr3_aa: CASSRYNYGYTF
d_call: TRBD2; v_call: TRBV30; clone_size: once; j_call: TRBJ2-1; cdr3_nt: TGTGCCTGGAGCTTGAGCGGGGGGGTATACAATGAGCAGTTCTTC; cdr3_aa: CAWSLSGGVYNEQFF
d_call: NA; v_call: TRBV2; clone_size: once; j_call: TRBJ2-7; cdr3_nt: TGTGCCAGCAGTCACCTGAGAGCTCCCCGGGGAGAGCAGTACTTC; cdr3_aa: CASSHLRAPRGEQYF
d_call: TRBD1; v_call: TRBV29-1; clone_size: NA; j_call: TRBJ2-3; cdr3_nt: TGCAGCGTCAGATCGGGACAGGGGCCAGATACGCAGTATTTT; cdr3_aa: CSVRSGQGPDTQYF
d_call: NA; v_call: TRBV27; clone_size: NA; j_call: TRBJ1-2; cdr3_nt: TGTGCCAGCAGTTGGTCCCAGAATTATGGCTACACCTTC; cdr3_aa: CASSWSQNYGYTF
d_call: NA; v_call: TRBV7-9; clone_size: NA; j_call: TRBJ1-2; cdr3_nt: TGTGCCAGCAGCTTACCCGGATCACCAGACGGCTACACCTTC; cdr3_aa: CASSLPGSPDGYTF
d_call: NA; v_call: TRBV2; clone_size: NA; j_call: TRBJ2-3; cdr3_nt: TGTGCCAGCAGTGGTTTGGGGGGAGGATTCACAGATACGCAGTATTTT; cdr3_aa: CASSGLGGGFTDTQYF
d_call: TRBD1; v_call: TRBV6-6; clone_size: many; j_call: TRBJ2-7; cdr3_nt: TGTGCCAGCACTCCCGGACAGGGCAAATACGAGCAGTACTTC; cdr3_aa: CASTPGQGKYEQYF
d_call: NA; v_call: TRBV4-2; clone_size: NA; j_call: TRBJ2-2; cdr3_nt: TGTGCCAGCAGCGTGGTGCTGGGGGGCCCCGGGGAGCTGTTTTTT; cdr3_aa: CASSVVLGGPGELFF
d_call: TRBD1; v_call: TRBV29-1; clone_size: few; j_call: TRBJ2-7; cdr3_nt: TGCAGCGTCACGTCATCACAGGGGAGTAGGGGTTACGAGCAGTACTTC; cdr3_aa: CSVTSSQGSRGYEQYF
d_call: NA; v_call: TRBV9; clone_size: NA; j_call: TRBJ1-6; cdr3_nt: TGTGCCAGCAGCGAGCGGACAGTAAATTCACCCCTCCACTTT; cdr3_aa: CASSERTVNSPLHF
d_call: NA; v_call: TRBV27; clone_size: few; j_call: TRBJ1-1; cdr3_nt: TGTGCCAGCAGTTTACGTCTGGGCGCGAACACTGAAGCTTTCTTT; cdr3_aa: CASSLRLGANTEAFF
d_call: NA; v_call: TRBV30; clone_size: NA; j_call: TRBJ1-5; cdr3_nt: TGTGCCTGGCAATTATCCTCAGGGACCCATCAGCCCCAGCATTTT; cdr3_aa: CAWQLSSGTHQPQHF
d_call: NA; v_call: TRBV30; clone_size: NA; j_call: TRBJ1-1; cdr3_nt: TGTGCCTTCCGAATGAACACTGAAGCTTTCTTT; cdr3_aa: CAFRMNTEAFF
d_call: TRBD1; v_call: TRBV2; clone_size: NA; j_call: TRBJ1-2; cdr3_nt: TGTGCCAGCAGTGGGGACAGCTGGGGCTACACCTTC; cdr3_aa: CASSGDSWGYTF
d_call: TRBD2; v_call: TRBV5-6; clone_size: few; j_call: TRBJ2-7; cdr3_nt: TGTGCCAGCAGCTTCGGTCGGGGGGGCGACGAGCAGTACTTC; cdr3_aa: CASSFGRGGDEQYF